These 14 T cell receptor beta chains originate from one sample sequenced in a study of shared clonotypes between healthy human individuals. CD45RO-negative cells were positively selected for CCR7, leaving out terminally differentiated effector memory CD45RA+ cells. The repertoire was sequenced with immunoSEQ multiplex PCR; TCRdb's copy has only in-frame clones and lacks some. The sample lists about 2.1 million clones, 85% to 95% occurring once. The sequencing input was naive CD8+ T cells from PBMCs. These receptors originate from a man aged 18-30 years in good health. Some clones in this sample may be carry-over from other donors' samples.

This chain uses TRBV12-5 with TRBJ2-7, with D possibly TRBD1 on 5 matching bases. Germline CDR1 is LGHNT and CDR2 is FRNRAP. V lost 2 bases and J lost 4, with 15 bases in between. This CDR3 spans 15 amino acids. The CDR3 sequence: CASGLPRDRVYEQYF. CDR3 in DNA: TGTGCTAGTGGTTTGCCCCGAGACAGAGTTTACGAGCAGTACTTC.

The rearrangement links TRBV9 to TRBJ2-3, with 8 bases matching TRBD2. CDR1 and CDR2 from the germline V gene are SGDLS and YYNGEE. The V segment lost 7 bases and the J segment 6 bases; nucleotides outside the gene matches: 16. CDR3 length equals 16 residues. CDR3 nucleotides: TGTGCCAGCTGCCCCGGGCCAGCGGGAGCAACCGATACGCAGTATTTT. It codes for CASCPGPAGATDTQYF.

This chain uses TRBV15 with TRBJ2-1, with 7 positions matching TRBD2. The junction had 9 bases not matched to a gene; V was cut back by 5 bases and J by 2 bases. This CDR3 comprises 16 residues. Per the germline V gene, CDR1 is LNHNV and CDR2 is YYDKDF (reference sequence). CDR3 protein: CATSPNAGVTYNEQFF. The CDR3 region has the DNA TGTGCCACCAGCCCTAATGCGGGAGTGACCTACAATGAGCAGTTCTTC.

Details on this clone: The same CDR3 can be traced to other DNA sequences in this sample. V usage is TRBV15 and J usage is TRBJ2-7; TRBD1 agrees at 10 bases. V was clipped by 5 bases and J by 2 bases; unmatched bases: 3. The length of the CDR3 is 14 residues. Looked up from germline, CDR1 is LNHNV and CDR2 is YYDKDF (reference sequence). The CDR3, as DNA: TGTGCCACCAGCCTCGGACAGGGGGCCTACGAGCAGTACTTC. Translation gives CATSLGQGAYEQYF.

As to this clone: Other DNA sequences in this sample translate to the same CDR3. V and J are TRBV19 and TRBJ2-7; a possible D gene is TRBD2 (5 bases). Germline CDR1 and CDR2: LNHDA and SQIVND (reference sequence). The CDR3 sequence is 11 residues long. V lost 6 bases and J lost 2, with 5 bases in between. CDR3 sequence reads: CASRGAYEQYF. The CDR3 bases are TGTGCCAGTAGGGGAGCCTACGAGCAGTACTTC.

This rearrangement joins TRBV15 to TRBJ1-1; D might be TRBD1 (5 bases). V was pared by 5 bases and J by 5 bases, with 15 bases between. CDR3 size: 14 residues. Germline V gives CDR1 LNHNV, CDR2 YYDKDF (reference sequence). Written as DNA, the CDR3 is TGTGCCACCAGCCCCGGGGGGAGTAAGACTGAAGCTTTCTTT. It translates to CATSPGGSKTEAFF.

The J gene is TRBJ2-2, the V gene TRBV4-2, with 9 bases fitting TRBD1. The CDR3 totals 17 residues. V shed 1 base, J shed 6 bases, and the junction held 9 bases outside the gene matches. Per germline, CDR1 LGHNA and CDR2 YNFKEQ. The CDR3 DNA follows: TGTGCCAGCAGCCAAGTTGTCCGGGACAGGGCCGCCGGGGAGCTGTTTTTT. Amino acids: CASSQVVRDRAAGELFF.

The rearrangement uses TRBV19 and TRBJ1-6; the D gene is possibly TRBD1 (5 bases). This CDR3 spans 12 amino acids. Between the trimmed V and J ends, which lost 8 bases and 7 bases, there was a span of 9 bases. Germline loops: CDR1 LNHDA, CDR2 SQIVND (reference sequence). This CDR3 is CASQGGNSPLHF. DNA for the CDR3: TGTGCCAGTCAGGGAGGAAATTCACCCCTCCACTTT.

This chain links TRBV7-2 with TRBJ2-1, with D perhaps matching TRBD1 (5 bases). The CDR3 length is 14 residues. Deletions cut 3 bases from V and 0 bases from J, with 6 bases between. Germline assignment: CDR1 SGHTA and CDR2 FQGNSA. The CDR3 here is CASSLTDSYNEQFF. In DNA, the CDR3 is TGTGCCAGCAGCTTGACAGACTCCTACAATGAGCAGTTCTTC.

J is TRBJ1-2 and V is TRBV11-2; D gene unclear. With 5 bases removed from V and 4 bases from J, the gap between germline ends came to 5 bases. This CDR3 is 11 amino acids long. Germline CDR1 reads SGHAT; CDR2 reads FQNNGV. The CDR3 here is CASSDIYGYTF. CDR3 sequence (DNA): TGTGCCAGCAGCGACATCTATGGCTACACCTTC. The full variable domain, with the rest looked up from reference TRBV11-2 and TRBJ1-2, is EAGVAQSPRYKIIEKRQSVAFWCNPISGHATLYWYQQILGQGPKLLIQFQNNGVVDDSQLPKDRFSAERLKGVDSTLKIQPAKLEDSAVYLCASSDIYGYTFGSGTRLTVV.

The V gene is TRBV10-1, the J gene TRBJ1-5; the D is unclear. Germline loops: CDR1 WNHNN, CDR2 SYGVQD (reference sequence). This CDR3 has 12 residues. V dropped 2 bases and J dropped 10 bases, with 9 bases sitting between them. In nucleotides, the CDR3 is TGCGCCAGCAGTGAGGTCCTGGCACCCCAGCATTTT. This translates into CASSEVLAPQHF.

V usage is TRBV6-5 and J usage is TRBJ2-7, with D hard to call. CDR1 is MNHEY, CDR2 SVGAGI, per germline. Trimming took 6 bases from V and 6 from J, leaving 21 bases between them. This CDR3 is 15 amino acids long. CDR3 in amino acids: CASRSLKLITREQYF. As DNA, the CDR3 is TGTGCCAGCAGGAGCTTAAAACTTATAACGCGCGAGCAGTACTTC.

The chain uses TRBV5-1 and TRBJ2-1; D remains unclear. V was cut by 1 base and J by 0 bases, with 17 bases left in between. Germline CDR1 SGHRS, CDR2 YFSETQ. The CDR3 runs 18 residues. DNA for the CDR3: TGCGCCAGCAGCTTGCCTCCCCGCTACGAAAGCTCCTACAATGAGCAGTTCTTC. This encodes CASSLPPRYESSYNEQFF.

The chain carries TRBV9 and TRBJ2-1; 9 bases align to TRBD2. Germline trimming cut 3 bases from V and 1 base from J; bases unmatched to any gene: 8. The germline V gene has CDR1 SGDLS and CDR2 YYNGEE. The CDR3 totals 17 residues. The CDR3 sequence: CASSATPTSGSYNEQFF. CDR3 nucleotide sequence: TGTGCCAGCAGCGCAACCCCGACTAGCGGATCCTACAATGAGCAGTTCTTC. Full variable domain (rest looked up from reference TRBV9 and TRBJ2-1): DSGVTQTPKHLITATGQRVTLRCSPRSGDLSVYWYQQSLDQGLQFLIQYYNGEERAKGNILERFSAQQFPDLHSELNLSSLELGDSALYFCASSATPTSGSYNEQFFGPGTRLTVL.